This paragraph reports one T cell receptor beta chain. What antigen it recognizes has not been identified. No quality values exist for individual bases; no much larger clone is one base distant. These data belong to a study of cytomegalovirus exposure and HLA in healthy donors (TCRdb year 2017). General notes on the study: According to an earlier analysis of 587 of the donors, about 179 million T cells yielded 90 million to 130 million unique TCR beta sequences and approximately 280 Gb of sequence data. The aim of the study was to test whether cataloging public T cell receptors could identify signatures of past pathogen exposure. HLA typing included class I and class II loci at four-digit resolution. Rather than using new phenotypic data, the later analysis identified candidate immune exposures from TCR beta sequences and from how often those sequences occurred across donors. Among the roughly 370 genotyped donors, around 81% belonged to the genetic ancestry cluster associated with self-reported Caucasian donors. Every discovery cohort repertoire had been produced on one sequencing platform. Among roughly 400 genotyped donors of the cohort, an average of about 240,000 unique TCR beta nucleotide sequences were sequenced per donor, 15% to 20% of them non-productive. Along with the approximately 650-subject first cohort, a separate validation cohort of over a hundred different subjects was used. The number of typed donors differed by locus: roughly 629-640 for A, B, C, DRB1 and DQB1; approximately 520 for DQA1; around 580 for DPA1; and roughly 450 for DPB1. In a later genetic analysis, genome-wide SNP genotypes for about 65% of the roughly 700 donors were used, and that subset was treated as a discovery cohort. An early release covering roughly 600 HLA-typed donors comprised about 320 gigabases of sequencing data and some 79 million unique TCR sequences. Donor age, sex, ethnicity and CMV serostatus were compiled alongside the repertoire data. High-throughput TCR immunosequencing, statistical association of individual TCRs with disease status, and machine learning were combined to predict cytomegalovirus infection status. A later analysis re-examined previously published TCR beta repertoires from roughly 650 donors and added high-resolution HLA genotyping to investigate patterns of TCR occurrence. The study profiled the T cell repertoires of hundreds of subjects by immunosequencing and related them to cytomegalovirus serostatus. Because of strong linkage in the cohort, roughly 5 DR-DQ haplotypes were treated as single units for association and clustering. In an earlier analysis of over 550 of the donors, high-throughput TCR beta sequencing was used to judge whether each TCR beta V gene segment behaved as functional or pseudogenic. What the study reported, not specific to this receptor: A total of 150 to 200 TCR beta chains were listed by the study as associated with cytomegalovirus. This cohort had only TCR beta chains sequenced, and the lack of alpha or paired-chain data limited which features could be detected. A further reported finding was that TCR beta sequences accurately predicted the HLA-A and HLA-B alleles for most subjects in the first cohort. A later analysis reported that several top co-occurrence clusters appeared linked to parvovirus B19, influenza, CMV and Epstein-Barr virus. Cytomegalovirus status was reported to be diagnosed by the classifier with high specificity and sensitivity in both the original and validation cohorts. CMV serostatus was the only immune exposure information available for the cohort. A later analysis found that HLA-associated TCR beta chains were more clonally expanded and had lower generation probabilities than equally common non-associated chains. Sequencing depth was assumed to be roughly uniform across donors in the presence/absence analyses, though that assumption may not hold. In a later analysis, most CMV-associated TCR beta chains were found to appear HLA-restricted, with HLA associations seemingly driven largely by CMV exposure. When HLA alleles, especially DR and DQ, strongly co-occurred, attributing TCR associations to individual alleles was difficult. Across donors, most TCR sequences were observed very rarely, whereas some public TCRs were present in many individuals. In vitro tests confirmed that a few of the cytomegalovirus-associated TCR beta chains recognize cytomegalovirus antigens. Correlated functional status among segregating V segments might reflect linkage disequilibrium, but an unknown experimental factor could not be ruled out. A later analysis found that TCR association rates varied across HLA loci, with DRB1 alleles showing the most associated TCRs and HLA-C alleles the fewest. Specific HLA alleles were associated with 18,000 or so TCR beta sequences at a false discovery rate of 0.05 in a later analysis. HLA typing was unavailable for some donors at each locus, so association tests used only the typed subset. In a later genetic analysis, a missense DCLRE1C variant was associated with V-gene and J-gene trimming of TCR beta chains, and the association was replicated in an independent cohort. Over 15 rarely observed V segments, including chromosome 9 orphons, were excluded from the earlier analysis of several hundred of the donors because counts were too low. Some IMGT-functional V segments, including TRBV6-2 and TRBV6-3, could not be distinguished by the 87-base-pair reads and were therefore excluded. A cluster of highly shared sequence variants was judged likely to be a technical artifact of the sequencing pipeline. It was suggested by the authors that the approach could potentially be generalized to other disease states and immunological phenotypes. Compared with the 666-donor mean, donors in an Asian-associated ancestry cluster had fewer N-insertions in productive TCRs, according to a later genetic analysis. An earlier analysis of around 500 of the donors showed that most TCR beta V segments appeared in productive rearrangements either about 87% or about 30% of the time, which broadly matched IMGT annotations.

The library was generated by the immunoSEQ multiplex PCR assay. The multiplex PCR relied on a mix of 60 forward primers for TCR Vbeta segments and 13 reverse primers for TCR Jbeta segments. The CDR3 region of rearranged TCR beta genes was amplified from genomic DNA by a multiplex PCR assay. Amplified TCR beta libraries were sequenced as 87-base-pair reads on the Illumina HiSeq System. On the authors' methods: A later analysis tallied 75 million to 95 million unique TCR beta chains across the 640 or so repertoires, and about 12 million of those chains were shared by two or more donors. A nearest-neighbor algorithm error-corrected the raw reads and collapsed the reads into unique sequences, merging closely related sequences to remove PCR and sequencing errors. To assign V, D and J gene segments, CDR3 sequences were aligned to IMGT reference sequences. For a sequence to be retained, a match of at least six nucleotides to both a V gene segment and a J gene segment was required. Rearrangements were classified as productive when the CDR3 lacked stop codons and remained in frame with V and J, and all other rearrangements were classified as non-productive. CDR3 was defined according to IMGT convention as the region running from the second conserved V-encoded cysteine to the conserved J-encoded phenylalanine. The earlier analysis of roughly 590 of the donors excluded sequences that lacked an unambiguous match to a single V gene segment. An earlier analysis of just under 600 of the donors called V segments functional above 56.7% productive rearrangements and segregating when the between-donor standard deviation exceeded 5%. A statistical classification framework was built for diagnosing cytomegalovirus status from the catalog of TCR beta chain sequences. V and J gene assignment, in a later analysis, came from comparing TCR nucleotide sequences with IMGT/GENE-DB human TR gene sequences. A later analysis assigned CDR3 sequences and most-parsimonious VDJ recombination scenarios with the TCRdist pipeline. In a later analysis, each TCR beta chain was defined by its CDR3 amino acid sequence together with its V-gene family, and reads lacking a unique V-gene family were excluded. In a later analysis, 450 to 600 highly shared, low-generation-probability nucleotide sequences were removed to address suspected cross-contamination and a sequencing artifact. In a later analysis, a clonal expansion index was calculated for each public chain from normalized within-repertoire ranks of inferred template counts. In a later analysis, generation probabilities were computed with a VDJ recombination model fitted to out-of-frame rearrangements, and the resulting probabilities were checked against IGoR. A later analysis scored TCR-TCR, TCR-HLA and TCR-CMV co-occurrence with hypergeometric tests, applying a repertoire-size bias correction to TCR pairs. False discovery rates were estimated in a later analysis by permuting HLA or CMV assignments 20 times. In a later analysis, co-occurring TCRs were grouped using DBSCAN, and TCRdist sequence similarity was added for clustering within HLA-allele-positive subsets. Repertoires with fewer than 30,000 or more than 120,000 public chains were left out of co-occurrence clustering, as were a handful of repertoires with anomalous nucleotide sharing. Imported from immuneACCESS, the table was reduced by TCRdb to in-frame sequences with V and J called. These copies leave out some clones; in studies compared against another copy, an unresolved V gene accounts for under half, and the cause of the remainder is not known. V and J calls and clone size are those listed in that table; D and trimming were worked out from the DNA. The sample profile shows 150,000 or so clones; around 70% of them were found once. Approximately 2.3% of the sample belongs to the ten largest clones.

Taken from the germline V gene, the CDR1 and CDR2 loops are LGHNA and YSLEER. From its cysteine to its phenylalanine, the CDR3 spans 14 amino acids. Only CDR3 DNA is held: 42 bases, read in frame from base 1. V is reduced by 0 bases and J by 2 bases, leaving a spacing of 7 bases between them. The cohort comprised fewer than 700 healthy bone marrow donors. Cohort members were all nominally healthy when sampled, although unrecorded immune exposures were likely present. The donor tested CMV seronegative and was one of the 352 seronegative cohort members. A peripheral blood sample was provided by each donor, and peripheral blood mononuclear cells were used for TCR beta sequencing. The Qiagen DNeasy Blood Extraction Kit was used to extract genomic DNA from the blood cell samples.

Recombination linked TRBV4-3 to TRBJ1-1; confidence is insufficient to name the D gene. The receptor was isolated from a man aged 25 to 45 in good health and CMV-seronegative. The sample taken for sequencing was PBMCs. CDR3 region: CASSQDLSNTEAFF. The base sequence is TGCGCCAGCAGCCAAGATCTGAGCAACACTGAAGCTTTCTTT.